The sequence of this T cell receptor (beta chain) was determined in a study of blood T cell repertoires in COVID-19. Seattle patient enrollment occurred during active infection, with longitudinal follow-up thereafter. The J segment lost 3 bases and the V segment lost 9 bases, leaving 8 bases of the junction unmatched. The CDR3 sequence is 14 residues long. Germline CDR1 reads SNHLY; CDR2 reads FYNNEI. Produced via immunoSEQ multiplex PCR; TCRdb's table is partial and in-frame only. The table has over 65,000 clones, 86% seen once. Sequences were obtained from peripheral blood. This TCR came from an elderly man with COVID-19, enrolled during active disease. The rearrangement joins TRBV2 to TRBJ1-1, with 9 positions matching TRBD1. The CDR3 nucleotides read TGTGCCAGTAGGGATGGACAGGGGTACACTGAAGCTTTCTTT. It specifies CASRDGQGYTEAFF.